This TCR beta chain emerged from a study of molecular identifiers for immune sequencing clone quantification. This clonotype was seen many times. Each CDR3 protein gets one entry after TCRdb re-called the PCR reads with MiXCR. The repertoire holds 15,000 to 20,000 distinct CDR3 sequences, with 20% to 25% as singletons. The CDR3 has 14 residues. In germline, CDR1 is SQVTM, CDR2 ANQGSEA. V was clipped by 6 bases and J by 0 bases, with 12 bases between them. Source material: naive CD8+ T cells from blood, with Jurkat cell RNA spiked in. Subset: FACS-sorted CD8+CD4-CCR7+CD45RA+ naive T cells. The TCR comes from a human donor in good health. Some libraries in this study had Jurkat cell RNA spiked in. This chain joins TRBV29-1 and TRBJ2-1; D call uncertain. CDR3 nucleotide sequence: TGCAGCGTCCCTGATGGAAGCTCCTACAATGAGCAGTTCTTC. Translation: CSVPDGSSYNEQFF.